This TCR beta chain was retrieved from a study of OX40 agonist ivuxolimab in advanced cancers. There are 14 residues in the CDR3. Germline V gives CDR1 LNHDA, CDR2 SQIVND (reference sequence). V lost 5 bases, J lost 4 bases, and 12 bases lay in between. The table came from immunoSEQ multiplex PCR; TCRdb's copy has only in-frame clones and leaves some out. The sample contains about 58,000 clones, roughly 86% of which appear only once. This TCR came from an adult with an advanced solid tumor such as melanoma, head and neck, liver or kidney cancer. This chain links TRBV19 with TRBJ1-3; D is possibly TRBD1 (6 bases). This specimen consisted of CD4+ or CD8+ T cells sorted from blood, obtained in a trial of the OX40 agonist ivuxolimab. The CDR3 bases are TGTGCCAGTAGTCTCCGGACAGCCGGAAACACCATATATTTT. Translated: CASSLRTAGNTIYF.